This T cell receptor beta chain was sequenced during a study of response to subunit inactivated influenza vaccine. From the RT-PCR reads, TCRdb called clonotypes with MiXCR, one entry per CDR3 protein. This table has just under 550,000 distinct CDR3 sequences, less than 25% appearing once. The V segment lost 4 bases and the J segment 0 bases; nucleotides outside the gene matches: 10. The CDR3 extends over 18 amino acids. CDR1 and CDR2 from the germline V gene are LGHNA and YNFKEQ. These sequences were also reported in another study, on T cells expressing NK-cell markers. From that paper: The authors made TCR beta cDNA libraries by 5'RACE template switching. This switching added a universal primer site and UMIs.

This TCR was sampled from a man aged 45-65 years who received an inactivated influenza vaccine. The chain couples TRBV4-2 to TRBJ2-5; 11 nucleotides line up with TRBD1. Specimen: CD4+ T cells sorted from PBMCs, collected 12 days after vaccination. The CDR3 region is CASSLGQGAIGNQETQYF. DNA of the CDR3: TGTGCCAGCAGCCTCGGACAGGGGGCGATTGGGAACCAAGAGACCCAGTACTTC.